This T cell receptor (beta chain) was recovered during a study of blood T cell repertoires in COVID-19. Study-level information: COVID-19 samples from acute and convalescent phases originated in the United States, Italy and Spain. T cells, B-cell-depleted T cells, or PBMCs supplied cDNA or gDNA.

This clone was seen more than once but under ten times. The CDR3 sequence is 12 residues long. Looked up from germline, CDR1 is SGHRS and CDR2 is YFSETQ. The germline V and J ends were trimmed by 0 bases and 7 bases, with 8 bases remaining between them. Authors' analysis steps: Reference gene primer amplification yielded estimated nucleated cell counts. Assay: immunoSEQ multiplex PCR; the TCRdb copy retains only in-frame clones and omits some. Clone size and V and J calls were adopted from that table, with D and trimming inferred from the DNA. The table has around 110,000 clones, 90% seen once. This rearrangement joins TRBV5-1 to TRBJ2-7; D remains unclear. The sample consisted of peripheral blood. This clonotype was sampled from a human donor with active COVID-19. The donor label of this sample is uncertain. The CDR3, as DNA: TGCGCCAGCAGCTTGGAGACACGGGAGCAGTACTTC. Its translation is CASSLETREQYF.